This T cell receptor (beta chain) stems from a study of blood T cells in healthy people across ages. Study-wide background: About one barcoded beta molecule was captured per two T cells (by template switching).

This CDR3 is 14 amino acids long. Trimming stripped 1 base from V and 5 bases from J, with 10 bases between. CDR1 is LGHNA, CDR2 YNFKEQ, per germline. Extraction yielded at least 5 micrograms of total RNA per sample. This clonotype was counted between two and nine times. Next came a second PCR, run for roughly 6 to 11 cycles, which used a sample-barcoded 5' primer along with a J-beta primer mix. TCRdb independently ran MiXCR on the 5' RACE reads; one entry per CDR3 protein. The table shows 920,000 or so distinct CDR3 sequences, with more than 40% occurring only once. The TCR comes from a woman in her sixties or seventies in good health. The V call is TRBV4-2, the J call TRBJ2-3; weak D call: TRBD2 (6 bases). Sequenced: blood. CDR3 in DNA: TGTGCCAGCAGCCAAGCGGGAGTGATAGATACGCAGTATTTT. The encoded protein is CASSQAGVIDTQYF.